This T cell receptor (beta chain) stems from a study of T cell repertoires in cytomegalovirus infection. CDR1 ENHRY and CDR2 SYGVKD come from the germline V gene. V was trimmed by 6 bases and J by 2 bases, leaving 24 bases between them. The CDR3 sequence is 18 residues long. As for this clonotype: Its antigen is not identified.

One entry per CDR3 protein, called by TCRdb with MiXCR from the reads. This repertoire shows about 700,000 distinct CDR3 sequences, roughly a third found once; its top ten account for 18%. The chain employs TRBV10-3 and TRBJ2-3, with D possibly called TRBD1 or TRBD2 (5 bases each). Source: cultured PBMCs, taken from culture after CMV antigen stimulation. The clonotype comes from a human donor in good health (CMV status not recorded). Some clones in this sample may be carry-over from other donors' samples. The CDR3 DNA reads as TGTGCCATCAGATCCGGGACCAGGTCCGTAGGGCACACAGATACGCAGTATTTT. Translation: CAIRSGTRSVGHTDTQYF.